Listed below are T cell receptor beta chains from one sample, sequenced in a study of beta chain features in type 1 diabetes. Sequencing used immunoSEQ multiplex PCR; TCRdb keeps in-frame clones, though not all of them. Of 120,000 or so clones listed, 15% to 20% are singletons. Sequenced material: central memory CD4+ T cells from blood. These receptors were obtained from a man aged 18 to 29 with type 1 diabetes. Both conserved end residues are part of each CDR3. A D gene is named only where the DNA matches it firmly. Clone size is stated in some rows and not others, as once, few, many or a class when expanded.

d_call: NA
clone_size: once
v_call: TRBV9
j_call: TRBJ1-6
cdr3_nt: TGTGCCAGCAGCGTAGATCAGGGAGACACACCCCTCCACTTT
cdr3_aa: CASSVDQGDTPLHF

d_call: NA
clone_size: NA
v_call: TRBV7-2
j_call: TRBJ2-6
cdr3_nt: TGTGCCAGCAGCGCCTATACAGGGCCCAACGTCCTGACTTTC
cdr3_aa: CASSAYTGPNVLTF

d_call: NA
clone_size: NA
v_call: TRBV29-1
j_call: TRBJ2-1
cdr3_nt: TGCAGCGCCCCCCAAGGACAGTTCGATGAGCAGTTCTTC
cdr3_aa: CSAPQGQFDEQFF

d_call: TRBD2
clone_size: few
v_call: TRBV7-2
j_call: TRBJ2-3
cdr3_nt: TGCGCCAGCAGCCCGTCGACTAGCGGTTACACAGATACGCAGTATTTT
cdr3_aa: CASSPSTSGYTDTQYF

d_call: NA
clone_size: few
v_call: TRBV25-1
j_call: TRBJ1-1
cdr3_nt: TGTGCCAGCAGTGCACCGGAGGTCTTCAAAGCTTTCTTT
cdr3_aa: CASSAPEVFKAFF

d_call: NA
clone_size: NA
v_call: TRBV10-1
j_call: TRBJ2-3
cdr3_nt: TGCGCCAGCAGTGAGTCGAAGGCGGCGGCAGATACGCAGTATTTT
cdr3_aa: CASSESKAAADTQYF

d_call: TRBD1
clone_size: NA
v_call: TRBV7-2
j_call: TRBJ2-3
cdr3_nt: TGTGCCAGCAGCTCCAAACAGGGGGCATCAGATACGCAGTATTTT
cdr3_aa: CASSSKQGASDTQYF

d_call: NA
clone_size: few
v_call: TRBV5-4
j_call: TRBJ2-3
cdr3_nt: TGTGCCAGCAGCTTGGCTCGGCGAGATACGCAGTATTTT
cdr3_aa: CASSLARRDTQYF

d_call: NA
clone_size: NA
v_call: TRBV19
j_call: TRBJ2-1
cdr3_nt: TGTGCCAGTAGTATAGATCGCAGCGGTTCCTACAATGAGCAGTTCTTC
cdr3_aa: CASSIDRSGSYNEQFF

d_call: NA
clone_size: few
v_call: TRBV2
j_call: TRBJ1-1
cdr3_nt: TGTGCCAGCAGTCAAATCCCTGGGGGGACTGAAGCTTTCTTT
cdr3_aa: CASSQIPGGTEAFF

d_call: NA
clone_size: few
v_call: TRBV9
j_call: TRBJ2-3
cdr3_nt: TGTGCCAGCAGCGTGAGTCTTCAAGATACGCAGTATTTT
cdr3_aa: CASSVSLQDTQYF

d_call: NA
clone_size: few
v_call: TRBV29-1
j_call: TRBJ1-2
cdr3_nt: TGCAGCGTTGGGGATCTAAACTATGGCTACACCTTC
cdr3_aa: CSVGDLNYGYTF

d_call: NA
clone_size: few
v_call: TRBV28
j_call: TRBJ2-5
cdr3_nt: TGTGCCAGCAGTTTGGGCCAGGGGACCCAGTACTTC
cdr3_aa: CASSLGQGTQYF

d_call: TRBD2
clone_size: few
v_call: TRBV11-2
j_call: TRBJ2-5
cdr3_nt: TGTGCCAGCGACCCTGGGACTAGCCGAGAGACCCAGTACTTC
cdr3_aa: CASDPGTSRETQYF

d_call: NA
clone_size: NA
v_call: TRBV2
j_call: TRBJ2-6
cdr3_nt: TGTGCCAGCGCACAGGGTTCTGGGGCCAACGTCCTGACTTTC
cdr3_aa: CASAQGSGANVLTF

d_call: TRBD1
clone_size: NA
v_call: TRBV7-3
j_call: TRBJ2-7
cdr3_nt: TGTGCCAGCAGCCCTCCGGGACAGTCGGAGCAGTACTTC
cdr3_aa: CASSPPGQSEQYF